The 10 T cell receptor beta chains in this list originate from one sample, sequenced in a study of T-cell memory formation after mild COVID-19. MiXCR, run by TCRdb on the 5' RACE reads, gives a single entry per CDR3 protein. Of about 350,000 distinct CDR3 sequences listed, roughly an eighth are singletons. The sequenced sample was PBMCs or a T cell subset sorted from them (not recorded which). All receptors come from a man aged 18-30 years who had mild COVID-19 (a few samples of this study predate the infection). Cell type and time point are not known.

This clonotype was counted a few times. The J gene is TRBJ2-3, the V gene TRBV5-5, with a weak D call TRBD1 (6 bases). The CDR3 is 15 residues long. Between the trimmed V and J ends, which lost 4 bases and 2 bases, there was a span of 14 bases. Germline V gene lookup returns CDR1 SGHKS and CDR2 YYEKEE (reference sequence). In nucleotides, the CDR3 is TGTGCCAGCAGCCAGGGGTCCCTCTTCACAGATACGCAGTATTTT. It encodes CASSQGSLFTDTQYF.

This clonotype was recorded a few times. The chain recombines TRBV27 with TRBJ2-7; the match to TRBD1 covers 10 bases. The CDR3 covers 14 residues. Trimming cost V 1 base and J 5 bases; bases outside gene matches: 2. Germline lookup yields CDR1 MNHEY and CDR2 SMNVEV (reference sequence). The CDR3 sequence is CASSLWGQGNEQYF. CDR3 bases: TGTGCCAGCAGTTTATGGGGACAGGGGAACGAGCAGTACTTC.

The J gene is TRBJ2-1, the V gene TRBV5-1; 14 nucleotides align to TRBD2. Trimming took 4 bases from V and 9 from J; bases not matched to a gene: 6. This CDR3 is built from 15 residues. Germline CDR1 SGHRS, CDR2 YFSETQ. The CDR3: CASSTGLAGGGEQFF. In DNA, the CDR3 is TGCGCCAGCAGCACTGGACTAGCGGGGGGTGGTGAGCAGTTCTTC.

Here the CDR3 reads CASSHPSREQPEETQYF. The CDR3 region has the DNA TGTGCCAGCAGCCACCCGAGCCGCGAGCAACCGGAGGAGACCCAGTACTTC. The chain combines TRBV7-2 with TRBJ2-5, with D uncertain. CDR1 SGHTA and CDR2 FQGNSA come from the germline V gene. This CDR3 contains 17 residues. Trimming removed 5 bases from V and 5 bases from J, with 24 bases in between.

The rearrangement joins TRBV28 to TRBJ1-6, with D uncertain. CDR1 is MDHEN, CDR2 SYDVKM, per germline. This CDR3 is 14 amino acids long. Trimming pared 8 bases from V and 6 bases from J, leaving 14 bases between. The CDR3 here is CASGRHSVNSPLHF. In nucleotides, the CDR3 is TGTGCCAGCGGGAGGCACAGCGTTAATTCACCCCTCCACTTT.

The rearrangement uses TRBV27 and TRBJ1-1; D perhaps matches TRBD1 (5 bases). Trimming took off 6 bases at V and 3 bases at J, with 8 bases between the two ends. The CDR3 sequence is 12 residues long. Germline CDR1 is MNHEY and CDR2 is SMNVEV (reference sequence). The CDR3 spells CASRGRYTEAFF. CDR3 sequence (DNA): TGTGCCAGCAGGGGGCGGTACACTGAAGCTTTCTTT.

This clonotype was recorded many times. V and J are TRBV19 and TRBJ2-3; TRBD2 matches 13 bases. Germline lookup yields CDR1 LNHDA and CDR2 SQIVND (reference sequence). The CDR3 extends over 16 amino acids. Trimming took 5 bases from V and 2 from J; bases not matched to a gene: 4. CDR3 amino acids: CASSRLAGGLTDTQYF. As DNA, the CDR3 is TGTGCCAGTAGTCGACTAGCGGGGGGCCTCACAGATACGCAGTATTTT.

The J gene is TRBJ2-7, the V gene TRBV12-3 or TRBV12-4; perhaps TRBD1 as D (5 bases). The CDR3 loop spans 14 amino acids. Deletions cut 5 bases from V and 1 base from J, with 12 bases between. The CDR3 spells CASSPRGGSYEQYV. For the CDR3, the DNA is TGTGCCAGCAGTCCTAGGGGCGGATCCTACGAGCAGTACGTC.

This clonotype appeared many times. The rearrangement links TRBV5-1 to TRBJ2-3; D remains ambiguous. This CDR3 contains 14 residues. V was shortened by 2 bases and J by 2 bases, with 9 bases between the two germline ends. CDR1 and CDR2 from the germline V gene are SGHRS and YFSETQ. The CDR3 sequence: CASSFSVDTDTQYF. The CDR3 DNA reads TGCGCCAGCAGCTTCTCGGTGGACACAGATACGCAGTATTTT.

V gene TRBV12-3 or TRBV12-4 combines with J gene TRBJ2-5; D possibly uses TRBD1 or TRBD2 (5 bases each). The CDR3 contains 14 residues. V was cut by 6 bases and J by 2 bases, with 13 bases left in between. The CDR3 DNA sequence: TGTGCCAGCAGCGATTTGGGGGTTCAAGAGACCCAGTACTTC. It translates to CASSDLGVQETQYF.